A single sample is the source of the 25 T cell receptor beta chains below, sequenced in a study of blood T cell repertoires in COVID-19. The repertoire was sequenced with immunoSEQ multiplex PCR; TCRdb's copy has only in-frame clones and lacks some. The sample holds roughly 150,000 clones, 76% seen once. Material: peripheral blood. The receptors derive from a woman aged 80 or over with acute or convalescent COVID-19.

The V call is TRBV19, the J call TRBJ2-7, with TRBD2 as a possible D gene (6 bases). The CDR3 spans 17 residues. V was shortened by 3 bases and J by 2 bases, with 20 bases between the two germline ends. Germline CDR1 is LNHDA and CDR2 is SQIVND (reference sequence). The CDR3 protein is CASSIVPRGLHTYEQYF. The CDR3 coding sequence is TGTGCCAGTAGTATTGTACCGAGGGGACTCCATACCTACGAGCAGTACTTC.

This sequence joins TRBV11-2 and TRBJ2-3; no definite D call. Trimming cost V 3 bases and J 4 bases, with 8 bases left between them. Germline values: CDR1 SGHAT, CDR2 FQNNGV. The CDR3 consists of 13 residues. The CDR3 DNA is TGTGCCAGCAGCTTTCCATGGCCAGATACGCAGTATTTT. This encodes CASSFPWPDTQYF.

The rearrangement joins TRBV6-5 to TRBJ2-7; a weak D match, TRBD1 (6 bases). The CDR3 has 14 residues. The V end lost 6 bases, the J end lost 2 bases, and 14 bases lay between the germline ends. Germline CDR1 reads MNHEY; CDR2 reads SVGAGI. The CDR3 DNA reads as TGTGCCAGCAGGCTGGTTGAGGGGGCCTACGAGCAGTACTTC. Protein: CASRLVEGAYEQYF.

The chain links TRBV5-1 to TRBJ2-3; 10 nucleotides align to TRBD2. Trimming at V came to 4 bases and at J to 4 bases, leaving 9 bases not matched to a gene. Germline lookup yields CDR1 SGHRS and CDR2 YFSETQ. The CDR3 covers 16 residues. CDR3 protein: CASSQQAGGPSDTQYF. The CDR3 nucleotides read TGCGCCAGCAGCCAGCAAGCGGGAGGGCCATCAGATACGCAGTATTTT. The variable domain in full, completed from reference TRBV5-1 and TRBJ2-3, reads KAGVTQTPRYLIKTRGQQVTLSCSPISGHRSVSWYQQTPGQGLQFLFEYFSETQRNKGNFPGRFSGRQFSNSRSEMNVSTLELGDSALYLCASSQQAGGPSDTQYFGPGTRLTVL.

This chain connects TRBV19 to TRBJ1-1, with 9 bases identical to TRBD1. V lost 8 bases and J lost 1; bases outside the gene matches: 8. This CDR3 has 15 residues. From germline, CDR1 is LNHDA and CDR2 SQIVND (reference sequence). CDR3 region: CASLYRGRRNTEAFF. The CDR3 DNA sequence: TGTGCCAGTTTATACAGGGGGCGCCGGAACACTGAAGCTTTCTTT.

The gene calls are TRBV5-1 and TRBJ1-2, with a weak D call TRBD1 (6 bases). This CDR3 has 16 amino acids. Trimming left V 0 bases short and J 7 bases short, with 19 bases between. The germline CDR1 and CDR2 sequences are SGHRS and YFSETQ. CDR3 residues: CASSLEGTNVDIGYTF. In nucleotides, the CDR3 is TGCGCCAGCAGCTTGGAGGGGACAAACGTGGACATTGGCTACACCTTC.

The rearrangement uses TRBV18 and TRBJ2-3, with D tentatively TRBD2 (5 bases). The CDR3 totals 13 residues. The germline CDR1 and CDR2 sequences are KGHSH and LQKENI. V lost 2 bases, J lost 6 bases, and 9 bases lay in between. CDR3 sequence reads: CASSPRETDTQYF. CDR3 DNA sequence: TGTGCCAGCTCACCAAGGGAGACGGATACGCAGTATTTT.

The chain employs TRBV7-9 and TRBJ1-2, with 9 bases that match TRBD1. There are 13 residues in the CDR3. Per germline, CDR1 SEHNR and CDR2 FQNEAQ (reference sequence). The junction had 1 base not matched to a gene; V was cut back by 2 bases and J by 6 bases. The CDR3 loop reads CASSLNRGHGYTF. The CDR3 DNA is TGTGCCAGCAGCTTAAACAGGGGGCATGGCTACACCTTC.

The chain links TRBV27 to TRBJ2-5, with D tentatively TRBD1 (5 bases). V dropped 0 bases and J dropped 7 bases, with 27 bases sitting between them. Germline CDR1 and CDR2: MNHEY and SMNVEV (reference sequence). The CDR3 length is 19 residues. The CDR3 coding sequence is TGTGCCAGCAGTTTATCGGGTCCGCGGTGGGGCTTGGAAATTGTGACCCAGTACTTC. This encodes CASSLSGPRWGLEIVTQYF.

V is TRBV9 and J is TRBJ2-1; 9 bases line up with TRBD2. V shed 0 bases, J shed 5 bases, and the junction held 6 bases outside the gene matches. There are 16 residues in the CDR3. In germline, CDR1 is SGDLS, CDR2 YYNGEE. This CDR3 is CASSVAVLAGHNEQFF. CDR3 sequence (DNA): TGTGCCAGCAGCGTAGCAGTTCTAGCGGGGCACAATGAGCAGTTCTTC.

V and J are TRBV7-6 and TRBJ2-3, with D uncertain. The germline CDR1 and CDR2 sequences are SGHVS and FNYEAQ. Trimming left V 5 bases short and J 4 bases short, with 16 bases between. The CDR3 extends over 15 amino acids. The CDR3 DNA reads TGTGCCAGCAGCCCCCGAACCCTCCGGGCAGATACGCAGTATTTT. Amino acids: CASSPRTLRADTQYF.

The rearrangement joins TRBV5-6 to TRBJ2-5, with 11 positions matching TRBD2. V trimming: 3 bases; J trimming: 2 bases; junction bases outside the gene matches: 3. The CDR3 runs 15 residues. Germline V CDR1 and CDR2: SGHDT, YYEEEE. The CDR3 protein is CASSSSGGSQETQYF. In DNA form, the CDR3 reads TGTGCCAGCAGCTCTAGCGGGGGGTCTCAAGAGACCCAGTACTTC.

This sequence joins TRBV18 and TRBJ1-5; D ambiguous. V was cut by 3 bases and J by 4 bases, with 10 bases left in between. The CDR3 runs 14 residues. Germline V lookup: CDR1 KGHSH, CDR2 LQKENI. In DNA, the CDR3 is TGTGCCAGCTCACCTCGCGAGGAAAATCAGCCCCAGCATTTT. This translates into CASSPREENQPQHF.

In its sample, this clone was seen a few times. The gene calls are TRBV11-1 and TRBJ2-7; 9 bases align to TRBD2. The CDR3 runs 14 residues. The germline V gene encodes CDR1 SGHAT and CDR2 FQDESV (reference sequence). With V trimmed by 3 bases and J by 1 base, 1 base remained unmatched. The CDR3 sequence: CASSFLAGSYEQYF. CDR3 bases: TGTGCCAGCAGCTTCCTAGCGGGATCCTACGAGCAGTACTTC.

The J gene is TRBJ1-4, the V gene TRBV5-1; D perhaps matches TRBD1 (5 bases). Trimming took 7 bases from V and 0 from J, leaving 13 bases between them. CDR1 is SGHRS, CDR2 YFSETQ, per germline. The CDR3 has 15 amino acids. The CDR3 DNA follows: TGCGCCAGCGGGCGGGGGGATGCAACTAATGAAAAACTGTTTTTT. It encodes CASGRGDATNEKLFF.

As concerns this clone: Additional DNA sequences in this sample encode the identical CDR3. The gene calls are TRBV27 and TRBJ2-1; 9 bases agree with TRBD1. V lost 8 bases and J lost 7; bases outside the gene matches: 18. This CDR3 comprises 17 residues. Germline-derived CDR1 and CDR2 are MNHEY and SMNVEV (reference sequence). The CDR3 DNA follows: TGTGCCAGCGCCCTCTTACTCCCGGGACAGGGTTTGAATGAGCAGTTCTTC. This translates into CASALLLPGQGLNEQFF.

As to this clone: Other DNA sequences from this sample encode an identical CDR3 as well. CDR3 coding DNA: TGTGCCTGGAGTGGCCGGTACGAGCAGTACTTC. This codes for CAWSGRYEQYF. The chain joins TRBV30 to TRBJ2-7, with D uncertain. Trimming left V 1 base short and J 4 bases short, with 5 bases between. The CDR3 contains 11 residues. The germline gives CDR1 GTSNPN, CDR2 SVGIG (reference sequence).

This chain joins TRBV18 and TRBJ2-3, with 8 positions matching TRBD2. Germline CDR1 reads KGHSH; CDR2 reads LQKENI. The V and J ends lost 6 bases and 4 bases, in that order; junction bases with no gene match: 12. The CDR3 is 16 amino acids. The CDR3 bases are TGTGCCAGCTCCCCGCCGGGGGGGGGCGTAGCAGATACGCAGTATTTT. Translated, it gives CASSPPGGGVADTQYF.

The J gene is TRBJ2-5, the V gene TRBV9, with D possibly matching TRBD2 (6 bases). This CDR3 is built from 13 residues. With 0 bases removed from V and 5 bases from J, the gap between germline ends came to 8 bases. CDR1 and CDR2 from the germline V gene are SGDLS and YYNGEE. This CDR3 reads CASSVGGGETQYF. CDR3 in DNA: TGTGCCAGCAGCGTAGGTGGAGGGGAGACCCAGTACTTC.

The V gene is TRBV10-3, the J gene TRBJ2-1; TRBD2 matches 11 bases. V lost 3 bases to trimming and J lost 3 bases; unmatched junction nucleotides: 7. CDR3 length equals 17 residues. Per germline, CDR1 ENHRY and CDR2 SYGVKD. The CDR3 loop reads CAISDRDLAGGYNEQFF. As DNA, the CDR3 is TGTGCCATCAGTGATCGAGACCTAGCGGGAGGCTACAATGAGCAGTTCTTC.

The chain couples TRBV10-3 to TRBJ2-7, with TRBD1 matching 10 bases. The ends lost 6 bases at V and 1 base at J; junction bases unmatched: 9. Germline loops: CDR1 ENHRY, CDR2 SYGVKD. This CDR3 region has 16 residues. CDR3 sequence: CAIRGTGDRISYEQYF. In DNA, the CDR3 is TGTGCCATCAGGGGGACAGGGGATCGAATTTCCTACGAGCAGTACTTC.

The chain combines TRBV19 with TRBJ1-1, with 8 bases matching TRBD1. This CDR3 is 13 amino acids long. The trim removed 4 bases at V and 5 bases at J, leaving 3 bases unmatched. Germline V gene lookup returns CDR1 LNHDA and CDR2 SQIVND (reference sequence). CDR3: CASSNRGGTEAFF. The CDR3 DNA reads as TGTGCCAGTAGTAACAGGGGGGGGACTGAAGCTTTCTTT.

V and J are TRBV6-1 and TRBJ2-3, with 10 bases aligning to TRBD2. CDR1 is MNHNS and CDR2 is SASEGT in the germline V gene. This CDR3 has 16 residues. The V gene end was trimmed by 2 bases and the J gene end by 8 bases; junction bases not matched to a gene: 10. CDR3: CASSETGASGSGTQYF. The CDR3 DNA follows: TGTGCCAGCAGTGAAACGGGGGCTAGCGGGAGCGGTACGCAGTATTTT.

This rearrangement joins TRBV7-3 to TRBJ2-2; D may be TRBD1 (6 bases). Trimming removed 2 bases from V and 8 bases from J, with 12 bases in between. The V gene's germline CDR1 is SGHTA and CDR2 FQGTGA. The length of the CDR3 is 14 residues. The CDR3 region has the DNA TGTGCCAGCAGCTTAGACCCAGGGGCGGGGGAGCTGTTTTTT. Encoded protein: CASSLDPGAGELFF.

This clone is a singleton in its sample. The rearrangement uses TRBV2 and TRBJ2-7, with D possibly TRBD1 on 6 matching bases. V was cut by 6 bases and J by 2 bases, with 14 bases left in between. The CDR3 has 14 amino acids. CDR1 and CDR2 from the germline V gene are SNHLY and FYNNEI. Here the CDR3 DNA reads TGTGCCAGCAGGCAAACCCGGACAGCCTACGAGCAGTACTTC. Its translation: CASRQTRTAYEQYF.